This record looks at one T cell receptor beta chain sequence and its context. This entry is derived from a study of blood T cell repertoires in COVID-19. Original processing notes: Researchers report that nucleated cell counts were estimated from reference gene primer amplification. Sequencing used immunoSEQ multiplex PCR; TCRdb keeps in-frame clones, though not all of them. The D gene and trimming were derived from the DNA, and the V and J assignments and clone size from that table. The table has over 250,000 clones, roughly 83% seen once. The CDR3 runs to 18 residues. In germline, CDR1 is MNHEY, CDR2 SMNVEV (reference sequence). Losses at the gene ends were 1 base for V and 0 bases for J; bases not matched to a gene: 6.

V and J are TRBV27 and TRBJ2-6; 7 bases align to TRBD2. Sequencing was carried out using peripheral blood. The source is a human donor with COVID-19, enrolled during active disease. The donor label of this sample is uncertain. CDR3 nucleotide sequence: TGTGCCAGCAGTTTATATTCAGGGAGGGGCTCTGGGGCCAACGTCCTGACTTTC. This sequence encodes CASSLYSGRGSGANVLTF.